These 10 T cell receptor beta chains share one sample of origin, sequenced in a study of technical replicates of blood from a few donors. TCRdb's table, derived via immunoSEQ multiplex PCR, lists solely in-frame clones and lacks some. The table records about 78,000 clones, 95% of them present only once. The sample taken for sequencing was T cells isolated from PBMCs. These receptors were obtained from a human donor in good health.

The chain joins TRBV9 to TRBJ2-5; 9 nucleotides match TRBD1. The V gene end was trimmed by 2 bases and the J gene end by 4 bases; junction bases not matched to a gene: 6. Germline V lookup: CDR1 SGDLS, CDR2 YYNGEE. The CDR3 extends over 15 amino acids. The DNA of the CDR3 is TGTGCCAGCAGCGTGGGGACAGGGAGGTTAGAGACCCAGTACTTC. Its translation is CASSVGTGRLETQYF.

V usage is TRBV6-5 and J usage is TRBJ1-4; D is unclear. V lost 2 bases to trimming and J lost 7 bases, with 17 bases between them. Germline V gene data show CDR1 as MNHEY and CDR2 as SVGAGI. This CDR3 has 16 residues. This CDR3 is CASSYISTGIFEKLFF. CDR3 nucleotide sequence: TGTGCCAGCAGTTACATCTCCACCGGGATTTTTGAAAAACTGTTTTTT.

The genes are TRBV9 and TRBJ1-2; 7 positions match TRBD1. Germline-derived CDR1 and CDR2 are SGDLS and YYNGEE. The V gene end was trimmed by 0 bases and the J gene end by 4 bases; junction bases not matched to a gene: 6. The CDR3 length is 15 residues. The CDR3 loop is CASSVGRDSFYGYTF. In DNA form, the CDR3 reads TGTGCCAGCAGCGTAGGGCGGGACAGCTTCTATGGCTACACCTTC.

J is TRBJ1-1 and V is TRBV10-1, with D possibly TRBD1 on 6 matching bases. The CDR3 has 14 amino acids. The germline CDR1 and CDR2 sequences are WNHNN and SYGVQD (reference sequence). The V end was cut by 2 bases, the J end by 4 bases, with 11 bases between. The CDR3 DNA is TGCGCCAGCAGTGAGCTGGGGGCTCCCACTGAAGCTTTCTTT. Protein product: CASSELGAPTEAFF.

This clone was seen a single time. The chain uses TRBV6-5 and TRBJ2-7; tentative D call: TRBD2 (7 bases). The V and J ends lost 4 bases and 2 bases respectively, with 12 bases between them. This CDR3 region has 14 residues. Per germline, CDR1 MNHEY and CDR2 SVGAGI. The DNA of the CDR3 is TGTGCCAGCAGTTTTTGGGGGGGCACCTACGAGCAGTACTTC. Translated, it gives CASSFWGGTYEQYF.

V is TRBV18 and J is TRBJ1-1, with TRBD1 as a possible D gene (5 bases). Germline V CDR1 and CDR2: KGHSH, LQKENI. The CDR3 has 15 residues. Trimming took 0 bases from V and 2 from J, leaving 10 bases between them. The CDR3 here is CASSPPGTPNTEAFF. The CDR3 coding sequence is TGTGCCAGCTCACCACCGGGGACTCCAAACACTGAAGCTTTCTTT.

This chain connects TRBV5-1 to TRBJ2-7, with 7 bases fitting TRBD2. Germline loops: CDR1 SGHRS, CDR2 YFSETQ. V lost 2 bases to trimming and J lost 5 bases; unmatched junction nucleotides: 10. The CDR3 totals 15 residues. The CDR3 bases are TGCGCCAGCAGCTTTAGCGGGCGATGGGGCAACGAGCAGTACTTC. Translating gives CASSFSGRWGNEQYF.

This chain uses TRBV11-3 with TRBJ1-4; the match to TRBD1 covers 8 bases. This CDR3 comprises 13 residues. V shed 8 bases, J shed 7 bases, and the junction held 6 bases outside the gene matches. Germline V CDR1 and CDR2: SGHNT, YENEEA. CDR3 sequence: CASAGQGGEKLFF. DNA of the CDR3: TGTGCCAGCGCCGGACAGGGTGGTGAAAAACTGTTTTTT.

The chain couples TRBV2 to TRBJ2-2; 7 bases are a match to TRBD1. Germline V lookup: CDR1 SNHLY, CDR2 FYNNEI. This CDR3 has 15 residues. With 5 bases clipped from V and 7 bases from J, the junction kept 10 bases outside the gene matches. CDR3 protein: CASSTTGLDLGELFF. Here the CDR3 DNA reads TGTGCCAGCAGTACGACAGGGCTGGACCTCGGGGAGCTGTTTTTT.

V and J are TRBV5-1 and TRBJ2-5; no firm D call. The V end lost 0 bases, the J end lost 5 bases, and 11 bases lay between the germline ends. CDR1 SGHRS and CDR2 YFSETQ come from the germline V gene. The CDR3 is 14 residues long. The CDR3, as DNA: TGCGCCAGCAGCTTGGCCTACAGTGGGGAGACCCAGTACTTC. This encodes CASSLAYSGETQYF.